This record looks at one T cell receptor beta chain sequence and its context. cDNA came from around 0.54 to 1 ug RNA primed by random hexamers. TCRdb ran MiXCR on the immunoSEQ multiplex PCR reads and lists one entry per CDR3 protein. Of roughly 200,000 distinct CDR3 sequences listed, roughly 94% are singletons. The sample belongs to a study of CD8 T cells in Susac syndrome. Germline CDR1 and CDR2: SQVTM and ANQGSEA. J gave up 1 base and V 7 bases, and 3 bases lay outside the gene matches. The CDR3 has 14 amino acids. Sequencing used CD4+ T cells from PBMCs. V and J are TRBV29-1 and TRBJ2-3; 12 bases fit TRBD2. This TCR derives from a human donor with multiple sclerosis. CDR3 region: CSATSGGRTDTQYF. The CDR3 region has the DNA TGCAGCGCCACTAGCGGGGGGCGCACAGATACGCAGTATTTT.